Below, 28 T cell receptor beta chains from the same sample are listed, as sequenced in a study of blood T cell repertoires in COVID-19. Clones were read by immunoSEQ multiplex PCR, and TCRdb kept only the in-frame ones, dropping some. The table includes around 260,000 clones, roughly 87% detected once. Sequencing input: peripheral blood. The receptors here all came from a human donor in a cohort sampled during active COVID-19.

This rearrangement joins TRBV7-3 to TRBJ2-7; 14 nucleotides agree with TRBD2. CDR1 SGHTA and CDR2 FQGTGA come from the germline V gene. The CDR3 has 19 amino acids. V gave up 1 base and J gave up 5 bases; unmatched junction bases: 13. The CDR3: CASSLRRSGTSGRSNEQYF. The DNA of the CDR3 is TGTGCCAGCAGCTTAAGAAGGTCCGGGACTAGCGGGAGAAGCAACGAGCAGTACTTC.

This clone was observed a single time. This chain connects TRBV9 to TRBJ1-2; TRBD1 matches 7 bases. The germline V gene has CDR1 SGDLS and CDR2 YYNGEE. The length of the CDR3 is 14 residues. V was pared by 0 bases and J by 3 bases, with 2 bases of the junction left unmatched. In DNA form, the CDR3 reads TGTGCCAGCAGCGTAGACAGGGGTCACTATGGCTACACCTTC. It encodes CASSVDRGHYGYTF.

This chain uses TRBV19 with TRBJ1-1, with no clear D. This CDR3 has 14 amino acids. Germline V gives CDR1 LNHDA, CDR2 SQIVND (reference sequence). V was cut by 3 bases and J by 4 bases, with 12 bases left in between. This CDR3 reads CASSMVQEGTEAFF. CDR3 in DNA: TGTGCCAGTAGTATGGTTCAAGAGGGCACTGAAGCTTTCTTT.

V and J are TRBV20-1 and TRBJ2-7, with TRBD2 as a possible D gene (5 bases). Germline CDR1 DFQATT, CDR2 SNEGSKA (reference sequence). Trimming removed 7 bases at V and 3 bases at J, with 10 bases between. The CDR3 extends over 11 amino acids. CDR3 bases: TGCAGTGTGAGGGTAGTCTACGAGCAGTACTTC. Protein product: CSVRVVYEQYF.

This clone came up once. J is TRBJ2-7 and V is TRBV27, with 11 positions matching TRBD1. After removal of 7 bases from V and 6 bases from J, the junction contained 11 bases not matched to a gene. Germline CDR1 MNHEY, CDR2 SMNVEV (reference sequence). CDR3 length: 15 amino acids. CDR3 sequence reads: CASTSSGTGGREQYF. The CDR3 DNA sequence: TGTGCCAGCACGTCATCCGGGACAGGGGGTCGCGAGCAGTACTTC.

The gene calls are TRBV27 and TRBJ1-1, with D possibly matching TRBD1 (6 bases). The CDR3 totals 14 residues. V dropped 5 bases and J dropped 5 bases, with 15 bases sitting between them. Germline V lookup: CDR1 MNHEY, CDR2 SMNVEV (reference sequence). CDR3 DNA sequence: TGTGCCAGCAGTAGTACAGGGTTTCGAACTGAAGCTTTCTTT. Protein sequence: CASSSTGFRTEAFF.

The chain carries TRBV24-1 and TRBJ2-1; no clear D. Germline V lookup: CDR1 KGHDR, CDR2 SFDVKD. V was trimmed by 3 bases and J by 5 bases, leaving 7 bases between them. This CDR3 is 13 amino acids long. This chain's CDR3 is CATSDTGHNEQFF. CDR3 DNA sequence: TGTGCCACCAGTGATACGGGTCACAATGAGCAGTTCTTC.

The sample holds one count of this clone. The chain has TRBV30 and TRBJ1-5; D not certain. This CDR3 is built from 16 residues. Germline V gene lookup returns CDR1 GTSNPN and CDR2 SVGIG (reference sequence). Between the trimmed V and J ends, which lost 2 bases and 0 bases, there was a span of 14 bases. The CDR3 spells CAWSSGSLLSNQPQHF. Written as DNA, the CDR3 is TGTGCCTGGAGTTCCGGTAGTTTGCTTAGCAATCAGCCCCAGCATTTT. Filled out from reference TRBV30 and TRBJ1-5, the complete variable domain reads SQTIHQWPATLVQPVGSPLSLECTVEGTSNPNLYWYRQAAGRGLQLLFYSVGIGQISSEVPQNLSASRPQDRQFILSSKKLLLSDSGFYLCAWSSGSLLSNQPQHFGDGTRLSIL.

The V and J genes are TRBV6-1 and TRBJ1-5; 10 bases agree with TRBD1. The germline CDR1 and CDR2 sequences are MNHNS and SASEGT. The J segment lost 1 base and the V segment lost 3 bases, leaving 3 bases of the junction unmatched. This CDR3 comprises 16 residues. Here the CDR3 DNA reads TGTGCCAGCAGTGATAGACAGGGGGCGAGCAATCAGCCCCAGCATTTT. Translation gives CASSDRQGASNQPQHF.

This chain links TRBV4-3 with TRBJ2-1; 14 nucleotides match TRBD2. With V trimmed by 1 base and J by 4 bases, 0 bases remained unmatched. CDR3 length equals 16 residues. Looked up from germline, CDR1 is LGHNA and CDR2 is YSLEER. CDR3 sequence: CASSQGTSGRYNEQFF. The CDR3 DNA reads TGCGCCAGCAGCCAAGGGACTAGCGGGAGGTACAATGAGCAGTTCTTC.

The genes are TRBV5-3 and TRBJ2-2; the D is unclear. TRBV5-3 has ORF status, its function being uncertain. Trimming took off 4 bases at V and 8 bases at J, with 15 bases between the two ends. The CDR3 contains 14 residues. The CDR3 DNA follows: TGTGCCAGAAGCAATCGTTCCCTCCCGGGGGAGCTGTTTTTT. It yields the protein CARSNRSLPGELFF.

This chain uses TRBV27 with TRBJ1-1; D uncertain. V was shortened by 1 base and J by 1 base, with 7 bases between the two germline ends. CDR1 and CDR2 (germline): MNHEY, SMNVEV (reference sequence). The CDR3 length is 14 residues. This CDR3 reads CASSLLTRNTEAFF. Written as DNA, the CDR3 is TGTGCCAGCAGTTTATTAACCAGGAACACTGAAGCTTTCTTT.

The chain is built from TRBV5-6 and TRBJ1-1, with no clear D. Germline V CDR1 and CDR2: SGHDT, YYEEEE. The CDR3 spans 14 residues. Trimming shortened V by 2 bases and J by 1 base, and 9 bases separated the two germline ends. This CDR3 reads CASSFPSGNTEAFF. In DNA form, the CDR3 reads TGTGCCAGCAGCTTTCCCTCAGGGAACACTGAAGCTTTCTTT.

The rearrangement joins TRBV7-2 to TRBJ1-1, with D possibly being TRBD1 (6 bases). The CDR3 totals 19 residues. V shed 3 bases and J shed 0 bases, with 23 bases lying between them. Germline CDR1 is SGHTA and CDR2 is FQGNSA. CDR3 protein: CASSFLGGIVQGVNTEAFF. CDR3 sequence (DNA): TGTGCCAGCAGCTTCCTAGGGGGAATCGTGCAGGGCGTGAACACTGAAGCTTTCTTT.

This clone was counted a few times. CDR3 bases: TGTGCCAGCAGCACGCGACAGGGACTCTCTCAGCCCCAGCATTTT. The encoded protein is CASSTRQGLSQPQHF. This chain links TRBV5-5 with TRBJ1-5, with 7 positions matching TRBD1. V dropped 4 bases and J dropped 6; count of bases not matched to a gene: 10. The CDR3 is made up of 15 amino acids. Germline V gene data show CDR1 as SGHKS and CDR2 as YYEKEE (reference sequence).

The chain links TRBV28 to TRBJ2-7; D is possibly TRBD1 (5 bases). CDR1 is MDHEN and CDR2 is SYDVKM in the germline V gene. V was trimmed by 6 bases and J by 5 bases, leaving 11 bases between them. The CDR3 consists of 12 residues. The CDR3 nucleotides read TGTGCCAGCAGACCCTCGACAGACGAGCAGTACTTC. It encodes CASRPSTDEQYF.

The rearrangement links TRBV3-1 (or the pseudogene TRBV3-2) to TRBJ1-1, with 7 positions matching TRBD1. Trimming at V came to 5 bases and at J to 4 bases, leaving 1 base not matched to a gene. CDR3 length: 12 amino acids. The germline gives CDR1 LGHDT, CDR2 YNNKEL (reference sequence). The CDR3 bases are TGTGCCAGCAGCTCAGGGGGCACTGAAGCTTTCTTT. It codes for CASSSGGTEAFF.

The rearrangement links TRBV5-8 to TRBJ1-5; D is perhaps TRBD1 (6 bases). This CDR3 is built from 15 residues. V lost 3 bases, J lost 6 bases, and 16 bases lay in between. Germline V gene sequence: CDR1 SGHTS, CDR2 YDEGEE. The CDR3 sequence is CASSSLDRTFQPQHF. The CDR3 bases are TGTGCCAGCAGCTCACTAGACAGGACTTTTCAGCCCCAGCATTTT.

The chain links TRBV7-9 to TRBJ1-6, with a weak D call TRBD1 (5 bases). The CDR3 runs 15 residues. Germline CDR1 and CDR2: SEHNR and FQNEAQ (reference sequence). V shed 4 bases and J shed 6 bases, with 13 bases lying between them. The CDR3 coding sequence is TGTGCCAGCAGCTCGGACATCGCTGGTAATTCACCCCTCCACTTT. Amino acids: CASSSDIAGNSPLHF.

V usage is TRBV6-2 or TRBV6-3 and J usage is TRBJ2-6, with D perhaps TRBD1 (5 bases). V dropped 3 bases and J dropped 2 bases, with 8 bases sitting between them. In germline, CDR1 is MNHEY, CDR2 SVGEGT. The CDR3 loop spans 15 amino acids. The DNA of the CDR3 is TGTGCCAGCAGTTATATAGGGGCTGGGGCCAACGTCCTGACTTTC. This sequence encodes CASSYIGAGANVLTF.

This chain uses TRBV10-3 with TRBJ1-3, with D maybe TRBD1 (5 bases). The germline V gene encodes CDR1 ENHRY and CDR2 SYGVKD. Trimming stripped 2 bases from V and 0 bases from J, with 14 bases between. The CDR3 is 17 amino acids. DNA for the CDR3: TGTGCCATCAGTGAGATAGGGGTCCTTTTCTCTGGAAACACCATATATTTT. Its translation is CAISEIGVLFSGNTIYF.

V usage is TRBV20-1 and J usage is TRBJ2-2; possibly TRBD2 for D (6 bases). The CDR3 sequence is 14 residues long. Trimming removed 3 bases at V and 2 bases at J, with 10 bases between. Germline V gene data show CDR1 as DFQATT and CDR2 as SNEGSKA (reference sequence). The CDR3 DNA reads as TGCAGTGCTAGTCCCGGGGGTAACACCGGGGAGCTGTTTTTT. It codes for CSASPGGNTGELFF.

This clone was seen once. The J gene is TRBJ2-6, the V gene TRBV5-1; 13 bases match TRBD2. Germline V gives CDR1 SGHRS, CDR2 YFSETQ. The trim removed 0 bases at V and 0 bases at J, leaving 12 bases unmatched. This CDR3 contains 22 residues. CDR3 region: CASSLGLAGGTPGVSGANVLTF. The CDR3 DNA is TGCGCCAGCAGCTTGGGACTAGCGGGGGGCACCCCAGGAGTCTCTGGGGCCAACGTCCTGACTTTC. The full variable domain, rest sourced from reference TRBV5-1 and TRBJ2-6, is KAGVTQTPRYLIKTRGQQVTLSCSPISGHRSVSWYQQTPGQGLQFLFEYFSETQRNKGNFPGRFSGRQFSNSRSEMNVSTLELGDSALYLCASSLGLAGGTPGVSGANVLTFGAGSRLTVL.

The chain uses TRBV5-1 and TRBJ2-7; D unclear. V shed 2 bases and J shed 5 bases, with 14 bases lying between them. Germline V CDR1 and CDR2: SGHRS, YFSETQ. There are 14 residues in the CDR3. The chain's CDR3 is CASSFLYSFHEQYF. For the CDR3, the DNA is TGCGCCAGCAGCTTTTTGTACAGTTTCCACGAGCAGTACTTC.

The chain is built from TRBV3-1 (or the pseudogene TRBV3-2) and TRBJ2-7; TRBD2 matches at 8 bases. Losses at the gene ends were 2 bases for V and 5 bases for J; bases not matched to a gene: 8. The CDR3 loop spans 15 amino acids. The germline V gene encodes CDR1 LGHDT and CDR2 YNNKEL (reference sequence). The CDR3 protein is CASSQLSGRIHEQYF. CDR3 sequence (DNA): TGTGCCAGCAGCCAACTCAGCGGGAGAATCCACGAGCAGTACTTC.

The chain couples TRBV9 to TRBJ1-3, with a possible D match to TRBD1 (5 bases). The CDR3 is 15 residues long. Per the germline V gene, CDR1 is SGDLS and CDR2 is YYNGEE. Trimming took 4 bases from V and 3 from J, leaving 14 bases between them. The CDR3 is CASSKTASIGNTIYF. The CDR3 DNA follows: TGTGCCAGCAGCAAGACAGCGAGCATTGGAAACACCATATATTTT.

V gene TRBV29-1 combines with J gene TRBJ1-4, with D maybe TRBD1 (5 bases). Germline V lookup: CDR1 SQVTM, CDR2 ANQGSEA. V shed 7 bases and J shed 4 bases, with 13 bases lying between them. CDR3 size: 13 residues. This CDR3 reads CSAAGRGNEKLFF. The CDR3 region has the DNA TGCAGCGCGGCCGGAAGGGGTAATGAAAAACTGTTTTTT.

The rearrangement joins TRBV7-9 to TRBJ2-1; 7 nucleotides line up with TRBD1. Germline values: CDR1 SEHNR, CDR2 FQNEAQ (reference sequence). The CDR3 runs to 17 residues. V trimming: 5 bases; J trimming: 3 bases; junction bases outside the gene matches: 13. The CDR3: CASSPQPTGWGYNEQFF. The CDR3, as DNA: TGTGCCAGCAGCCCTCAACCGACAGGGTGGGGCTACAATGAGCAGTTCTTC.